The subject of this entry is one T cell receptor beta chain. This sample is part of a study of control samples from healthy donors and cancer patients. The data were produced by immunoSEQ multiplex PCR, yet TCRdb's version contains in-frame clones alone and is incomplete. The data contain roughly 81,000 clones, roughly 84% of them singletons. The CDR3 loop spans 15 amino acids. Germline V gives CDR1 MDHEN, CDR2 SYDVKM. J was trimmed by 2 bases and V by 10 bases; bases with no gene match: 11. The specimen was PBMCs. V gene TRBV28 combines with J gene TRBJ2-7; TRBD1 matches 10 bases. The TCR was taken from a man between 60 and 70 years old with head and neck cancer. The CDR3 here is CATDRGQAAAYEQYF. In DNA form, the CDR3 reads TGTGCCACCGACAGGGGGCAGGCTGCGGCCTACGAGCAGTACTTC.